The subject of this entry is one T cell receptor (beta chain). Use of 60 Vbeta and 13 Jbeta primers characterized the PCR. Here immunoSEQ multiplex PCR was the method, and the copy in TCRdb shows in-frame clones only, minus some. This table has 160,000 or so clones, around nine tenths appearing once. These data come from a study of cytomegalovirus exposure and HLA in healthy donors. In the study overall: For the approximately 430 genotyped donors, more than 80% fell within the Caucasian-associated ancestry cluster.

The germline CDR1 and CDR2 sequences are SGHVS and FNYEAQ. CDR3 length: 12 residues. Trimming cost V 3 bases and J 6 bases, with 7 bases left between them. This TCR was recovered from a woman between 25 and 40 years old in good health and CMV-seronegative. What was sequenced was PBMCs. The chain recombines TRBV7-6 with TRBJ2-3, with D tentatively TRBD2 (6 bases). CDR3 nucleotides: TGTGCCAGCAGCTTTGCGGGGGATACGCAGTATTTT. Residues: CASSFAGDTQYF.